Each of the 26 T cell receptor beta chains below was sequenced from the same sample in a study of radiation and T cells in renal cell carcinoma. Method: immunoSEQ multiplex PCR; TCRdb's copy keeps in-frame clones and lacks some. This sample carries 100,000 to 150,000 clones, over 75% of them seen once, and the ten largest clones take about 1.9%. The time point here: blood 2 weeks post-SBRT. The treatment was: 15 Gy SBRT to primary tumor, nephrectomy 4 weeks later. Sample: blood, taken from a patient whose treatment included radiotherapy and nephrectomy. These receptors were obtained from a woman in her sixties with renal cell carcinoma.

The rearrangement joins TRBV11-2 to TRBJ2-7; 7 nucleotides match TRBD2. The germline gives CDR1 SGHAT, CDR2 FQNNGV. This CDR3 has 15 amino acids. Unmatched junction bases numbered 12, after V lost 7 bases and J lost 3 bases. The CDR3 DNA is TGTGCCAGCAATTTCGGGGGAGCGGGATTCTACGAGCAGTACTTC. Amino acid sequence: CASNFGGAGFYEQYF.

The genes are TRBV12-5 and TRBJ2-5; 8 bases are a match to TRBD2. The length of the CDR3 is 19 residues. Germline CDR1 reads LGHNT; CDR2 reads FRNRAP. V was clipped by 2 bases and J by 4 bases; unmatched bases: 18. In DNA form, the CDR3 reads TGTGCTAGTGGTTTGACTCCGGGACACCAATCGGGGGGGAGAGAGACCCAGTACTTC. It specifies CASGLTPGHQSGGRETQYF.

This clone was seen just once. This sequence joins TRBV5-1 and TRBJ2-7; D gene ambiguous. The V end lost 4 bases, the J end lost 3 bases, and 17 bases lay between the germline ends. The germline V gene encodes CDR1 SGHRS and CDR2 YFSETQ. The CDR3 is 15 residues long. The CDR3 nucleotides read TGCGCCAGCAGCCCAGAACCCCTCCGAGACTACGAGCAGTACTTC. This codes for CASSPEPLRDYEQYF.

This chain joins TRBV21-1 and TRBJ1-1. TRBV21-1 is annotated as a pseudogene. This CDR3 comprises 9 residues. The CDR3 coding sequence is TGTGCCAGCAACCTGCGGGGGGGCTTC. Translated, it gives CASNLRGGF.

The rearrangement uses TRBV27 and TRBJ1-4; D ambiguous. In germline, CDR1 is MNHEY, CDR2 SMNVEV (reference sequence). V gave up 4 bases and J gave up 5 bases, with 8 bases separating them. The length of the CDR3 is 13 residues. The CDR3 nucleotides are TGTGCCAGCAGTTGGAAAGGGAATGAAAAACTGTTTTTT. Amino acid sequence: CASSWKGNEKLFF.

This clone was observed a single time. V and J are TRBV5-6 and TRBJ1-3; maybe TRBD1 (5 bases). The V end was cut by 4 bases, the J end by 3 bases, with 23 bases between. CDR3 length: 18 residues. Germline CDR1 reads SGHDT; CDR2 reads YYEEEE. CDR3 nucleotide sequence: TGTGCCAGCAGCCCTCCGGGACTAGAGATTCGACTTGGAAACACCATATATTTT. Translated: CASSPPGLEIRLGNTIYF. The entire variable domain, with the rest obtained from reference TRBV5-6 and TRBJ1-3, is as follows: DAGVTQSPTHLIKTRGQQVTLRCSPKSGHDTVSWYQQALGQGPQFIFQYYEEEERQRGNFPDRFSGHQFPNYSSELNVNALLLGDSALYLCASSPPGLEIRLGNTIYFGEGSWLTVV.

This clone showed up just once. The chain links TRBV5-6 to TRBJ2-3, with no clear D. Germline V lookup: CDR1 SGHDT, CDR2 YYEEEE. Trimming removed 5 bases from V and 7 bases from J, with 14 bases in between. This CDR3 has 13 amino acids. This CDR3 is CASSSTFSNTQYF. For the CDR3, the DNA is TGTGCCAGCAGTTCTACTTTTTCTAATACGCAGTATTTT.

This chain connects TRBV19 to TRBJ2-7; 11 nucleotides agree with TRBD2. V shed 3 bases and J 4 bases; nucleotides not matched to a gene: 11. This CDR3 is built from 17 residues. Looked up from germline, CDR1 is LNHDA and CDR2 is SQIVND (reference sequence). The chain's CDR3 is CASSIGTSGSAIYEQYF. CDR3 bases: TGTGCCAGTAGTATCGGAACTAGCGGGAGCGCGATTTACGAGCAGTACTTC. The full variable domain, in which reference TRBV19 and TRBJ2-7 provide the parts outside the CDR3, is DGGITQSPKYLFRKEGQNVTLSCEQNLNHDAMYWYRQDPGQGLRLIYYSQIVNDFQKGDIAEGYSVSREKKESFPLTVTSAQKNPTAFYLCASSIGTSGSAIYEQYFGPGTRLTVT.

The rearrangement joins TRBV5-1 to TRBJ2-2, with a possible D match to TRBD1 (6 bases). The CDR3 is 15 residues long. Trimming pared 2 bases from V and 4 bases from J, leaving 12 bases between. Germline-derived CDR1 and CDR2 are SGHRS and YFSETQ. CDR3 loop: CASSFGQGPTGELFF. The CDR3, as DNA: TGCGCCAGCAGCTTTGGTCAGGGGCCCACCGGGGAGCTGTTTTTT.

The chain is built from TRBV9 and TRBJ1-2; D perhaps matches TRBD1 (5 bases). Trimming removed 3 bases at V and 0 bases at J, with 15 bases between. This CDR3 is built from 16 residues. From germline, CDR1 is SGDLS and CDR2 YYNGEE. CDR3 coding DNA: TGTGCCAGCAGCGCCCCCCGCGGGGGAGCTAACTATGGCTACACCTTC. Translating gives CASSAPRGGANYGYTF.

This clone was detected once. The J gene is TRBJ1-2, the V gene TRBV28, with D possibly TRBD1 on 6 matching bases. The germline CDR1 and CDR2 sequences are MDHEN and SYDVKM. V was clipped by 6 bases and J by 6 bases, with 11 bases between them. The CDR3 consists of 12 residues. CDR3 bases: TGTGCCAGCAGCCAACAGGGTGATGGCTACACCTTC. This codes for CASSQQGDGYTF.

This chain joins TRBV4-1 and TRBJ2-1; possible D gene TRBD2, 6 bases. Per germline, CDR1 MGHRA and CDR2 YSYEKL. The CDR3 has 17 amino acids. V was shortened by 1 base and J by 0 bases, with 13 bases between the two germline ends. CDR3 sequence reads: CASSQVSGPSSYNEQFF. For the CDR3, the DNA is TGCGCCAGCAGCCAAGTTAGCGGCCCCAGCTCCTACAATGAGCAGTTCTTC.

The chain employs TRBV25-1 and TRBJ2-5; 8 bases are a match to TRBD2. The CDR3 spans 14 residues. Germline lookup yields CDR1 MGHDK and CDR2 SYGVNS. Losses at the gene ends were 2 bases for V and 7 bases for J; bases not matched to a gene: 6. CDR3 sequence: CASSEGSRGGTQYF. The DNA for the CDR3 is TGTGCCAGCAGTGAAGGGTCCCGGGGGGGGACCCAGTACTTC.

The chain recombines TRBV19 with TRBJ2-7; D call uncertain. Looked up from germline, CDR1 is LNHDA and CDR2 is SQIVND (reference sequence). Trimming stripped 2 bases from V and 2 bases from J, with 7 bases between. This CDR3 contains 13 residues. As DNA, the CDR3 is TGTGCCAGTAGTATAAACAGCGCCTACGAGCAGTACTTC. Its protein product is CASSINSAYEQYF.

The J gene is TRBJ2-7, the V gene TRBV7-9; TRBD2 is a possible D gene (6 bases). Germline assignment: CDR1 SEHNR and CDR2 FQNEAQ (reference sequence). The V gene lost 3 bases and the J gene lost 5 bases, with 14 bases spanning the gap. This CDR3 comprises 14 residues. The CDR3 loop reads CASSFFGGFDEQYF. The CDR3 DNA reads TGTGCCAGCAGCTTCTTCGGGGGTTTTGACGAGCAGTACTTC.

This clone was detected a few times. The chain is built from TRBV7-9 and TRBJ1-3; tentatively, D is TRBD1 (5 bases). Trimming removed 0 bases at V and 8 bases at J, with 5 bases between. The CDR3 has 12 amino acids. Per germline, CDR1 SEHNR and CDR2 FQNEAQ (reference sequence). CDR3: CASSLAGDTIYF. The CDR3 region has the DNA TGTGCCAGCAGCTTAGCAGGGGACACCATATATTTT.

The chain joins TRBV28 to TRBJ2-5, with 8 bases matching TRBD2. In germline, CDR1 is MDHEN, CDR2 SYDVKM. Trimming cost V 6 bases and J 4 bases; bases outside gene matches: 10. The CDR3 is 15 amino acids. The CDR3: CASRVSGGPGETQYF. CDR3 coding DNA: TGTGCCAGCAGAGTGAGCGGGGGACCAGGAGAGACCCAGTACTTC.

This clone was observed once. The DNA for the CDR3 is TGTGCCAGCACATACGAGGGGGGCTACACCTTC. This gives the protein CASTYEGGYTF. V usage is TRBV6-5 and J usage is TRBJ1-2, with D perhaps matching TRBD1 (5 bases). Trimming pared 7 bases from V and 8 bases from J, leaving 11 bases between. Germline loops: CDR1 MNHEY, CDR2 SVGAGI. This CDR3 has 11 residues.

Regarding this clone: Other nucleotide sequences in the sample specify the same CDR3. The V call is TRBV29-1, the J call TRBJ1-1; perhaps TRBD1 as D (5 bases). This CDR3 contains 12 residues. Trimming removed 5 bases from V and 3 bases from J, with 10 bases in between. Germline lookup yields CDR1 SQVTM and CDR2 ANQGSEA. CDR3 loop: CSVRRGDTEAFF. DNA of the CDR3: TGCAGCGTTCGTAGGGGCGACACTGAAGCTTTCTTT.

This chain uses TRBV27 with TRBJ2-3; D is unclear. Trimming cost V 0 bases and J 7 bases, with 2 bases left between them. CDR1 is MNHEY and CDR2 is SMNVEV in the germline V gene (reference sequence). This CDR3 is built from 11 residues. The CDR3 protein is CASSLSNTQYF. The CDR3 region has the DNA TGTGCCAGCAGTTTATCGAATACGCAGTATTTT.

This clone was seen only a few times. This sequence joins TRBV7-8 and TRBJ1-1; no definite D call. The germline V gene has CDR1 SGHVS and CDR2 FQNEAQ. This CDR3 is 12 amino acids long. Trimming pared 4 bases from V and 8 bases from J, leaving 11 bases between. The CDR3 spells CASSSTTGEAFF. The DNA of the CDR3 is TGTGCCAGCAGCTCCACGACGGGGGAAGCTTTCTTT.

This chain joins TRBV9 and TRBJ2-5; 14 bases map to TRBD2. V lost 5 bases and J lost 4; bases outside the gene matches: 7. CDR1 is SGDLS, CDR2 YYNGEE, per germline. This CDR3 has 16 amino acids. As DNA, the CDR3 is TGTGCCAGCAGTATGACTAGCGGGAGGGAGGGAGAGACCCAGTACTTC. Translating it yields CASSMTSGREGETQYF.

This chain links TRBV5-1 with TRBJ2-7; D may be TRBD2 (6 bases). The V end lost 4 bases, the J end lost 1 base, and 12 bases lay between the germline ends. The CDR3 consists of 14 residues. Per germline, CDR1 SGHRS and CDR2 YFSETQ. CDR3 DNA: TGCGCCAGCAGCCCCGCGGGGCGGTCCTACGAGCAGTACTTC. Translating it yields CASSPAGRSYEQYF.

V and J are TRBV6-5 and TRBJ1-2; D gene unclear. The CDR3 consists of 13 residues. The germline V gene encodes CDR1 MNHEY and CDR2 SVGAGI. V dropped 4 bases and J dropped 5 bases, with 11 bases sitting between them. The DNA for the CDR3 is TGTGCCAGCAGTTCGCTTTTCGAGTATGGCTACACCTTC. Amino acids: CASSSLFEYGYTF.

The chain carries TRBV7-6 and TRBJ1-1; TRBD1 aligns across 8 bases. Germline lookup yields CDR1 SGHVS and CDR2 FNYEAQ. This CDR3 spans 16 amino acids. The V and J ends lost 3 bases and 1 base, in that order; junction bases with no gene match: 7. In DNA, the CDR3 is TGTGCCAGCAGCTTCCTTGCGGACAGGGAGAACACTGAAGCTTTCTTT. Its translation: CASSFLADRENTEAFF. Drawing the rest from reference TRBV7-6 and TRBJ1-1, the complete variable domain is GAGVSQSPRYKVTKRGQDVALRCDPISGHVSLYWYRQALGQGPEFLTYFNYEAQQDKSGLPNDRFSAERPEGSISTLTIQRTEQRDSAMYRCASSFLADRENTEAFFGQGTRLTVV.

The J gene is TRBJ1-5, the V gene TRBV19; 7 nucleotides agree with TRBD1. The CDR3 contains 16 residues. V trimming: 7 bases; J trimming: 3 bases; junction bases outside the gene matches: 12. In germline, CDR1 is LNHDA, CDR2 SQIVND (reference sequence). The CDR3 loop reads CASTTTGTVVNQPQHF. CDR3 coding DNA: TGTGCCAGTACAACAACCGGGACAGTGGTCAATCAGCCCCAGCATTTT.